This T cell receptor (beta chain) is from a study of cytomegalovirus exposure and HLA in healthy donors. As to this clone: The antigen is undetermined.

The PCR used 60 Vbeta and 13 Jbeta primers. Study processing details: In a later analysis, of about 80 million unique beta chains, roughly 9.9 million appeared in at least two donors. Clones were sequenced by immunoSEQ multiplex PCR, and TCRdb holds only the in-frame ones, with some missing. From that table come the V and J calls and clone size; the DNA was used to work out D and trimming. The repertoire holds under 150,000 clones, with roughly four fifths as singletons. The study's findings and limits: In a later analysis, TCR beta V- and J-gene trimming showed a link to a missense DCLRE1C variant. Fewer N-insertions (relative to the roughly 670-donor mean) were reportedly seen in an Asian-associated ancestry cluster in a later analysis.

The clonotype was recovered from a woman in her 50s in good health and CMV-seropositive. The sequenced material came from PBMCs.

The DNA of the CDR3 is TGTGCCAGCAGCTTGTATCCGGGATCCTACGAGCAGTACTTC. Protein: CASSLYPGSYEQYF. The chain couples TRBV5-8 to TRBJ2-7; D possibly corresponds to TRBD2 (5 bases). The CDR3 has 14 amino acids. Looked up from germline, CDR1 is SGHTS and CDR2 is YDEGEE. Trimming stripped 1 base from V and 1 base from J, with 9 bases between.